The next 26 T cell receptor beta chains were all read from a single sample in a study of neoadjuvant anti-PD-1 for oral cavity cancer. TCRdb's table, derived via immunoSEQ multiplex PCR, lists solely in-frame clones and lacks some. The sample shows around 60,000 clones, roughly 80% of them seen only once. The sequences come from PBMCs, collected before nivolumab (anti-PD-1) treatment. The receptors here all came from a person aged 40 to 85 with oral cavity squamous cell carcinoma.

The gene calls are TRBV21-1 and TRBJ1-1; the table assigns TRBD1, which was not confirmed against the DNA. TRBV21-1 is a listed pseudogene. The CDR3 consists of 13 residues. CDR3 protein: CASSRTEDTEAFF. In nucleotides, the CDR3 is TGTGCCAGCTCACGGACAGAGGACACTGAAGCTTTCTTT.

The sample holds many counts of this clone. In DNA form, the CDR3 reads TGCGCCAGCAGCCCCAATTTTGGGGACACTGAAGCTTTCTTT. Translated, it gives CASSPNFGDTEAFF. V gene TRBV5-1 combines with J gene TRBJ1-1; D unresolved. The length of the CDR3 is 14 residues. Germline values: CDR1 SGHRS, CDR2 YFSETQ. Trimming took off 4 bases at V and 3 bases at J, with 13 bases between the two ends.

The CDR3 bases are TGTGCCAGCAGCTTGTACAGGTCACCGGAGTACTTC. Its protein is CASSLYRSPEYF. The chain uses TRBV5-8 and TRBJ2-4; D is perhaps TRBD1 (5 bases). This CDR3 has 12 residues. CDR1 is SGHTS and CDR2 is YDEGEE in the germline V gene. Trimming pared 1 base from V and 14 bases from J, leaving 13 bases between.

The V gene is TRBV6-1, the J gene TRBJ2-7, with D perhaps given as TRBD1 or TRBD2 (5 bases each). Germline lookup yields CDR1 MNHNS and CDR2 SASEGT. The V gene lost 11 bases and the J gene lost 0 bases, with 17 bases spanning the gap. This CDR3 contains 14 residues. In nucleotides, the CDR3 is TGTGCCGGGACCTCCTCCCTTAGCTCCTACGAGCAGTACTTC. It translates to CAGTSSLSSYEQYF.

The chain employs TRBV7-9 and TRBJ1-5, with 7 positions matching TRBD1. The CDR3 is 15 amino acids. Germline V gene sequence: CDR1 SEHNR, CDR2 FQNEAQ (reference sequence). The trim removed 4 bases at V and 1 base at J, leaving 4 bases unmatched. The CDR3 DNA is TGTGCCAGCAGCTCAGGACAGGCGAGCAATCAGCCCCAGCATTTT. Protein: CASSSGQASNQPQHF. Together with reference TRBV7-9 and TRBJ1-5, the CDR3 gives the full variable domain: DTGVSQNPRHKITKRGQNVTFRCDPISEHNRLYWYRQTLGQGPEFLTYFQNEAQLEKSRLLSDRFSAERPKGSFSTLEIQRTEQGDSAMYLCASSSGQASNQPQHFGDGTRLSIL.

The chain couples TRBV5-1 to TRBJ2-2; 13 positions agree with TRBD2. Germline trimming cut 4 bases from V and 2 bases from J; bases unmatched to any gene: 8. The CDR3 extends over 18 amino acids. Germline V gene sequence: CDR1 SGHRS, CDR2 YFSETQ. The CDR3 sequence: CASSTRTSGGPNTGELFF. The CDR3 coding sequence is TGCGCCAGCAGCACACGGACTAGCGGGGGCCCAAACACCGGGGAGCTGTTTTTT.

The chain recombines TRBV30 with TRBJ1-5; TRBD1 might be the D (6 bases). The CDR3 is 15 residues long. V was trimmed by 3 bases and J by 3 bases, leaving 15 bases between them. From germline, CDR1 is GTSNPN and CDR2 SVGIG (reference sequence). In DNA form, the CDR3 reads TGTGCCTGGAGCGGGGGGTACAGGGCCAATCAGCCCCAGCATTTT. This codes for CAWSGGYRANQPQHF.

The genes are TRBV9 and TRBJ1-6, with 7 bases that match TRBD1. Germline V gives CDR1 SGDLS, CDR2 YYNGEE. V lost 0 bases, J lost 10 bases, and 7 bases stayed unmatched. This CDR3 is built from 15 residues. CDR3 loop: CASSVGTGGSSPLHF. The DNA of the CDR3 is TGTGCCAGCAGCGTAGGGACAGGCGGTTCCTCACCCCTCCACTTT.

The V and J genes are TRBV11-2 and TRBJ2-7; D is tentatively TRBD1 or TRBD2 (5 bases each). V lost 7 bases to trimming and J lost 3 bases, with 16 bases between them. Germline assignment: CDR1 SGHAT and CDR2 FQNNGV. This CDR3 region has 14 residues. The CDR3: CASTLPGRDYEQYF. In DNA, the CDR3 is TGTGCCAGCACCCTCCCGGGACGGGACTACGAGCAGTACTTC.

This chain links TRBV2 with TRBJ1-5; 10 positions match TRBD1. Germline trimming cut 5 bases from V and 6 bases from J; bases unmatched to any gene: 10. The CDR3 covers 16 residues. From germline, CDR1 is SNHLY and CDR2 FYNNEI. CDR3 in DNA: TGTGCCAGCAGTCATCGACAGGGGGCGCGCGGTCAGCCCCAGCATTTT. Translation gives CASSHRQGARGQPQHF. The full variable domain, rest sourced from reference TRBV2 and TRBJ1-5, is EPEVTQTPSHQVTQMGQEVILRCVPISNHLYFYWYRQILGQKVEFLVSFYNNEISEKSEIFDDQFSVERPDGSNFTLKIRSTKLEDSAMYFCASSHRQGARGQPQHFGDGTRLSIL.

The chain couples TRBV21-1 to TRBJ2-5; the D call in the table, TRBD2, was not verified against the DNA. TRBV21-1 represents a pseudogene. The CDR3 totals 15 residues. CDR3 loop: CASSNGGASGETQYF. As DNA, the CDR3 is TGTGCCAGCAGCAACGGCGGAGCTTCGGGAGAGACCCAGTACTTC.

The rearrangement uses TRBV5-5 and TRBJ2-7; D is possibly TRBD1 (5 bases). Germline V gene lookup returns CDR1 SGHKS and CDR2 YYEKEE (reference sequence). Trimming left V 2 bases short and J 3 bases short, with 9 bases between. CDR3 length: 13 residues. Written as DNA, the CDR3 is TGTGCCAGCAGCTTAGAAGGGGTCTACGAGCAGTACTTC. The encoded protein is CASSLEGVYEQYF. The whole variable domain, remainder taken from reference TRBV5-5 and TRBJ2-7, is DAGVTQSPTHLIKTRGQQVTLRCSPISGHKSVSWYQQVLGQGPQFIFQYYEKEERGRGNFPDRFSARQFPNYSSELNVNALLLGDSALYLCASSLEGVYEQYFGPGTRLTVT.

This clone was seen only once. The chain recombines TRBV5-4 with TRBJ2-5; TRBD2 agrees at 10 bases. The CDR3 spans 15 residues. Looked up from germline, CDR1 is SGHNT and CDR2 is YYREEE (reference sequence). With V trimmed by 1 base and J by 4 bases, 4 bases remained unmatched. CDR3 nucleotide sequence: TGTGCCAGCAGCTTGACTAGCGGGGTAGGAGAGACCCAGTACTTC. This translates into CASSLTSGVGETQYF. Based on the CDR3 plus reference TRBV5-4 and TRBJ2-5, the full variable domain is ETGVTQSPTHLIKTRGQQVTLRCSSQSGHNTVSWYQQALGQGPQFIFQYYREEENGRGNFPPRFSGLQFPNYSSELNVNALELDDSALYLCASSLTSGVGETQYFGPGTRLLVL.

V and J are TRBV5-1 and TRBJ2-7, with a tentative D call TRBD2 (5 bases). This CDR3 contains 13 residues. Trimming took off 0 bases at V and 7 bases at J, with 11 bases between the two ends. From germline, CDR1 is SGHRS and CDR2 YFSETQ. The CDR3 nucleotides are TGCGCCAGCAGCTTGGCTGAGCGGTTTGAGCAGTACTTC. This translates into CASSLAERFEQYF.

The chain couples TRBV2 to TRBJ2-2, with 7 positions matching TRBD1. With V trimmed by 5 bases and J by 7 bases, 13 bases remained unmatched. The CDR3 has 16 amino acids. Germline CDR1 is SNHLY and CDR2 is FYNNEI. CDR3 in amino acids: CASSLGTANSGGELFF. As DNA, the CDR3 is TGTGCCAGCAGTCTTGGGACAGCCAACTCGGGCGGGGAGCTGTTTTTT.

V usage is TRBV7-2 and J usage is TRBJ1-5; the D gene is possibly TRBD1 (5 bases). CDR3 length: 15 amino acids. From germline, CDR1 is SGHTA and CDR2 FQGNSA. Trimming left V 5 bases short and J 7 bases short, with 18 bases between. The DNA for the CDR3 is TGTGCCAGCAGCGAGCGGACGGCCCCAGGGCAGCCCCAGCATTTT. Translating gives CASSERTAPGQPQHF.

This chain connects TRBV27 to TRBJ1-2; 7 nucleotides match TRBD1. CDR1 and CDR2 from the germline V gene are MNHEY and SMNVEV (reference sequence). Losses at the gene ends were 4 bases for V and 1 base for J; bases not matched to a gene: 6. The CDR3 is 15 amino acids. The chain's CDR3 is CASSWVGDSNYGYTF. The CDR3 DNA follows: TGTGCCAGCAGTTGGGTGGGGGACAGTAACTATGGCTACACCTTC.

The chain employs TRBV7-2 and TRBJ2-1; 9 nucleotides line up with TRBD1. The V segment lost 8 bases and the J segment 9 bases; nucleotides outside the gene matches: 11. Germline V gene sequence: CDR1 SGHTA, CDR2 FQGNSA. The CDR3 consists of 14 residues. This CDR3 reads CASGVDRGVGEQFF. DNA for the CDR3: TGTGCCAGCGGGGTGGACAGGGGAGTTGGTGAGCAGTTCTTC.

V gene TRBV5-1 combines with J gene TRBJ2-1, with D possibly TRBD2 on 5 matching bases. The CDR3 contains 15 residues. Looked up from germline, CDR1 is SGHRS and CDR2 is YFSETQ. The V end lost 0 bases, the J end lost 5 bases, and 12 bases lay between the germline ends. The CDR3 is CASSLAGGRHNEQFF. The CDR3 DNA reads TGCGCCAGCAGCTTGGCGGGCGGGCGACACAATGAGCAGTTCTTC.

The chain is built from TRBV28 and TRBJ1-2; 7 bases are shared with TRBD1. CDR1 and CDR2 from the germline V gene are MDHEN and SYDVKM. The CDR3 spans 13 residues. V was clipped by 3 bases and J by 8 bases; unmatched bases: 6. CDR3 coding DNA: TGTGCCAGCAGTTTGAAAGGGGGCAGAGGCTACACCTTC. Translation: CASSLKGGRGYTF.

Only a few counts were recorded for this clone. The chain recombines TRBV7-9 with TRBJ2-7; tentatively, D is TRBD1 or TRBD2 (6 bases each). V lost 3 bases and J 3 bases, leaving 18 bases between the germline ends. In germline, CDR1 is SEHNR, CDR2 FQNEAQ (reference sequence). The CDR3 is 16 amino acids. The CDR3 nucleotides are TGTGCCAGCAGCTTCCCGGGGGCGACTAGTAGCTACGAGCAGTACTTC. Its protein is CASSFPGATSSYEQYF.

The gene calls are TRBV7-3 and TRBJ2-3; TRBD2 is a possible D gene (5 bases). The germline CDR1 and CDR2 sequences are SGHTA and FQGTGA. The CDR3 is 14 residues long. Trimming pared 2 bases from V and 5 bases from J, leaving 11 bases between. Here the CDR3 reads CASSLSIRGDTQYF. CDR3 nucleotides: TGTGCCAGCAGCTTATCGATCCGGGGAGATACGCAGTATTTT.

This rearrangement joins TRBV19 to TRBJ2-3, with 7 nucleotides matching TRBD2. The CDR3 has 12 amino acids. Trimming took 3 bases from V and 6 from J; bases not matched to a gene: 0. Germline CDR1 is LNHDA and CDR2 is SQIVND (reference sequence). This CDR3 reads CASSMGGDTQYF. DNA of the CDR3: TGTGCCAGTAGTATGGGGGGGGATACGCAGTATTTT.

The genes are TRBV5-1 and TRBJ1-4, with D unresolved. V lost 5 bases, J lost 5 bases, and 7 bases lay in between. CDR1 and CDR2 from the germline V gene are SGHRS and YFSETQ. This CDR3 is built from 12 residues. CDR3 DNA sequence: TGCGCCAGCAGGAACAGAAATGAAAAACTGTTTTTT. This translates into CASRNRNEKLFF.

For this clone: Compared with germline, one end of the junction differs, possibly owing to a read error. The rearrangement joins TRBV5-8 to TRBJ1-6; 11 bases are shared with TRBD1. This CDR3 has 15 amino acids. Germline CDR1 is SGHTS and CDR2 is YDEGEE. CDR3 sequence: CASTLGQGGNSPLHF. The CDR3 nucleotides are TGTGCCAGCACCTTGGGACAGGGGGGTAATTCACCCCTCCACTTT.

V usage is TRBV5-6 and J usage is TRBJ1-2; 7 nucleotides agree with TRBD1. V lost 0 bases to trimming and J lost 4 bases; unmatched junction nucleotides: 15. This CDR3 region has 18 residues. Germline values: CDR1 SGHDT, CDR2 YYEEEE. CDR3 sequence reads: CASSLARQGGGAFYGYTF. In DNA form, the CDR3 reads TGTGCCAGCAGCTTGGCAAGACAGGGAGGAGGTGCTTTCTATGGCTACACCTTC.